This entry concerns a single T cell receptor beta chain. The data derive from a study of blood T cell repertoires in COVID-19. The data were produced by immunoSEQ multiplex PCR, yet TCRdb's version contains in-frame clones alone and is incomplete. Seen here are more than 200,000 clones, 70% to 90% observed once, and the top ten hold around 6.6%. Trimming shortened V by 5 bases and J by 7 bases, and 17 bases separated the two germline ends. The CDR3 totals 14 residues. Germline V gene lookup returns CDR1 LNHDA and CDR2 SQIVND (reference sequence). The specimen sequenced was peripheral blood. The chain links TRBV19 to TRBJ2-5, with D tentatively TRBD1 (6 bases). This TCR derives from a woman in her thirties with COVID-19, enrolled during active disease. Here the CDR3 DNA reads TGTGCCAGTAGTTCCGGGACAACAAGAAGGACCCAGTACTTC. This gives the protein CASSSGTTRRTQYF.